At least ten counts were recorded for the clone carrying this TCR beta chain. Its antigen is not identified. This CDR3 has 12 amino acids. The V end lost 2 bases, the J end lost 6 bases, and 7 bases lay between the germline ends. Germline CDR1 is LGHDT and CDR2 is YNNKEL (reference sequence). This record belongs to a study of human T cells and chemical hapten exposure. On the study more broadly: On the upper back, patch tests were applied with 0.01% DPC and read at 6 days. Affected patients, primarily female, had alopecia areata, totalis or universalis.

Study-level results: TCRs exceeding 1 in 1000 frequency stayed unchanged with DPC sensitization.

Stated time point: patch test 1, 2 weeks after DPC sensitization. As for treatment: therapeutic diphenylcyclopropenone sensitization with weekly scalp DPC. People who gave samples had alopecia, were 18 to 70 years old, and were suitable for DPC. MiXCR was run by TCRdb on the RACE reads, yielding one entry per CDR3 protein. The table shows tens of thousands of distinct CDR3 sequences, with 7% to 10% occurring only once. V gene TRBV3-1 combines with J gene TRBJ1-2; weak D call: TRBD1 (5 bases). The clonotype comes from a woman aged 35 to 49 with alopecia areata. Some clones in this sample may be carry-over from other donors' samples. Sample: whole blood, taken in connection with sensitization to the hapten diphenylcyclopropenone (DPC). The CDR3 DNA follows: TGTGCCAGCAGCCAATTGGGGGATGGCTACACCTTC. Protein sequence: CASSQLGDGYTF.